This T cell receptor (beta chain) was retrieved from a study of shared clonotypes between healthy human individuals. Study in general: Each donor contributed plates that comprised three CD4 naive, three CD4 memory, two CD8 naive and one CD8 memory. Study-level results: On the whole, naive subsets had larger estimated richness than memory subsets had. The represented genetic and exposure-history diversity was limited by the small number of donors.

TCRdb's table, derived via immunoSEQ multiplex PCR, lists solely in-frame clones and lacks some. The top ten clones hold 0.3% to 0.45% of a sample with fewer than 3 million clones, roughly 92% of them seen once. The authors divided CD4+ cells into CD45RA+ naive and CD45RA-negative memory subsets. In regard to this clone: Its target is not known.

This CDR3 has 17 residues. Germline V CDR1 and CDR2: LGHNA, YNFKEQ. The V segment lost 0 bases and the J segment 3 bases; nucleotides outside the gene matches: 6. This TCR was sampled from a man between 18 and 29 years old in good health. Some clones in this sample may be carry-over from other donors' samples. The chain uses TRBV4-2 and TRBJ2-3, with 10 bases that match TRBD2. The material sequenced was naive CD4+ T cells from PBMCs. The subset denotes: CD45RA+ positively selected. The CDR3 region has the DNA TGTGCCAGCAGCCAAGATCCGCCTAGCGGGAGAACAGATACGCAGTATTTT. Translation gives CASSQDPPSGRTDTQYF.